This entry is about one T cell receptor beta chain. Its antigen is currently unknown. Vbeta (60) and Jbeta (13) primers were used in the PCR. The method was immunoSEQ multiplex PCR; TCRdb's version includes in-frame clones alone and lacks a portion of them. The sample includes 90,000 to 120,000 clones, roughly 78% of them seen just once. The data originate from a study of cytomegalovirus exposure and HLA in healthy donors. V lost 0 bases, J lost 12 bases, and 14 bases stayed unmatched. The CDR3 has 17 residues. Germline lookup yields CDR1 LGHNA and CDR2 YSLEER. Notes on the study in general: Reports credit the classifier with highly specific, highly sensitive diagnosis of cytomegalovirus status.

The material sequenced was PBMCs. This chain connects TRBV4-3 to TRBJ2-1; 10 positions match TRBD2. This receptor was taken from a woman aged 40 to 55 in good health and CMV-seronegative. Written as DNA, the CDR3 is TGCGCCAGCAGCCAAGATGGGGCTAGCGGGGGTTCGGATGGGCAGTTCTTC. This codes for CASSQDGASGGSDGQFF.